This TCR beta chain was recorded in a study of blood T cell repertoires in COVID-19. Study-level information: Acute and convalescent COVID-19 samples came from the United States, Italy and Spain. Sample material is recorded as cDNA or gDNA derived from T cells, B-cell-depleted T cells, or PBMCs.

This clone was counted only a few times. J was trimmed by 4 bases and V by 4 bases; bases with no gene match: 9. CDR1 LGHDT and CDR2 YNNKEL come from the germline V gene (reference sequence). The CDR3 runs to 15 residues. Assay used: immunoSEQ multiplex PCR; TCRdb lists only in-frame clones, some missing. Here the sample spans 200,000 to 300,000 clones, roughly 86% being singletons. The chain recombines TRBV3-1 (or the pseudogene TRBV3-2) with TRBJ2-7; 8 bases match TRBD1. This TCR was sampled from a man aged 45-60 years with acute or convalescent COVID-19. The sample comprised peripheral blood. The DNA for the CDR3 is TGTGCCAGCAGCCCTACACTGGACAGGGAGTACGAGCAGTACTTC. Its translation: CASSPTLDREYEQYF.